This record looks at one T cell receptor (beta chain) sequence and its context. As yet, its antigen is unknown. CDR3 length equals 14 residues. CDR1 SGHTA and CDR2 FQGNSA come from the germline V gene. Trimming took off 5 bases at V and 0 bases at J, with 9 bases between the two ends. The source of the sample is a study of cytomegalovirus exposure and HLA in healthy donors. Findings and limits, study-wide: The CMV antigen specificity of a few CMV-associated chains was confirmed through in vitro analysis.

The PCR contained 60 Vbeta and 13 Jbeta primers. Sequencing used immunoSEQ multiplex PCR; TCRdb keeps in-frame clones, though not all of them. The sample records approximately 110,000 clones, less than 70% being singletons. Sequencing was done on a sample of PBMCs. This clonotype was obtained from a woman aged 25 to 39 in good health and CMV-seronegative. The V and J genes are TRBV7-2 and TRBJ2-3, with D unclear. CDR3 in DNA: TGTGCCAGCAGCATCAAGACTAGCACAGATACGCAGTATTTT. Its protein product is CASSIKTSTDTQYF.